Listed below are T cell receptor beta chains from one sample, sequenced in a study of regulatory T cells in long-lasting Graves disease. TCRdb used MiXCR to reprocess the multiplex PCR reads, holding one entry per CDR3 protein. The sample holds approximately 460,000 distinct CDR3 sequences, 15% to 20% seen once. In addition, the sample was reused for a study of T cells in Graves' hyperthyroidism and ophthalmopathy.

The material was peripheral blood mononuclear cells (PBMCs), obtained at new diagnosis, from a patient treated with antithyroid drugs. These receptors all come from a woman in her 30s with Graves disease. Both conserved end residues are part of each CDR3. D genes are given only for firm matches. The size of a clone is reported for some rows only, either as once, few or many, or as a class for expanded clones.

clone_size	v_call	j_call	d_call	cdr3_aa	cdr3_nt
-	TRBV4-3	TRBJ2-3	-	CASSQRATGLWEWSTDTQYF	TGCGCCAGCAGCCAAAGGGCCACGGGGCTGTGGGAGTGGAGCACAGATACGCAGTATTTT
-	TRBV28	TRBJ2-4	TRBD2	CASSSALRGDIQYF	TGTGCCAGCAGTTCAGCCCTGCGGGGGGACATTCAGTACTTC
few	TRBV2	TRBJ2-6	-	CASSEEHWGANVLTF	TGTGCCAGCAGTGAAGAACATTGGGGGGCCAACGTCCTGACTTTC
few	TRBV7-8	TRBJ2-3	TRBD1	CASSQRTTGTSRIDTQYF	TGTGCCAGCAGCCAAAGAACGACAGGGACCTCTAGGATAGATACGCAGTATTTT
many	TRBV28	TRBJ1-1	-	CASIRYTEAFF	TGTGCCAGCATTAGGTACACTGAAGCTTTCTTT
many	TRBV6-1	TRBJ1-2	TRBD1	CASSSENRGYGYTF	TGTGCCAGCAGTAGTGAAAACAGGGGTTATGGCTACACCTTC
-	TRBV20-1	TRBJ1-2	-	CSAREGPGYTF	TGCAGTGCTAGAGAAGGCCCTGGCTACACCTTC
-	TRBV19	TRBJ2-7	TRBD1	CATSDRGRSYEQYF	TGTGCCACCAGCGACAGGGGGAGGTCCTACGAGCAGTACTTC
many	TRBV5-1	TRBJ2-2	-	CASSLVPGHNTGELFF	TGCGCCAGCAGCTTGGTACCGGGACACAACACCGGGGAGCTGTTTTTT
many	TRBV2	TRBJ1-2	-	CASSEDNYGYTF	TGTGCCAGCAGTGAAGATAACTATGGCTACACCTTC
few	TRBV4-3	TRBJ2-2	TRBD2	CASSQDPVGGSTGELFF	TGCGCCAGCAGCCAAGATCCGGTGGGAGGGAGCACCGGGGAGCTGTTTTTT